This T cell receptor (beta chain) was profiled in a study of Ad26.COV2.S vaccination and SARS-CoV-2 variants. Study-wide findings and caveats: Responses of spike-specific T cells (both CD8+ and CD4+) reportedly showed substantial breadth after vaccination. Placebo recipients showed lower spike-specific TCR breadth than vaccinees. Overall T cell responses may have been underestimated by the analyses of TCR breadth and depth.

TCRdb's table, derived via immunoSEQ multiplex PCR, lists solely in-frame clones and lacks some. The data show fewer than 150,000 clones, with 80% to 90% seen just once and around 5.1% held by the top ten. In the case of this clone: Its antigen is not identified.

Germline V gives CDR1 LGHDT, CDR2 YNNKEL (reference sequence). V was pared by 0 bases and J by 10 bases, with 16 bases between. The CDR3 spans 15 residues. The input for sequencing was peripheral blood, taken after recovery from COVID-19. The receptor's source is a human donor who had recovered from COVID-19. The chain is built from TRBV3-1 (or the pseudogene TRBV3-2) and TRBJ2-1; D is possibly TRBD2 (5 bases). The DNA for the CDR3 is TGTGCCAGCAGCCAAGAGGGCCCAGCGGATCCGGAGCAGTTCTTC. Translated: CASSQEGPADPEQFF.